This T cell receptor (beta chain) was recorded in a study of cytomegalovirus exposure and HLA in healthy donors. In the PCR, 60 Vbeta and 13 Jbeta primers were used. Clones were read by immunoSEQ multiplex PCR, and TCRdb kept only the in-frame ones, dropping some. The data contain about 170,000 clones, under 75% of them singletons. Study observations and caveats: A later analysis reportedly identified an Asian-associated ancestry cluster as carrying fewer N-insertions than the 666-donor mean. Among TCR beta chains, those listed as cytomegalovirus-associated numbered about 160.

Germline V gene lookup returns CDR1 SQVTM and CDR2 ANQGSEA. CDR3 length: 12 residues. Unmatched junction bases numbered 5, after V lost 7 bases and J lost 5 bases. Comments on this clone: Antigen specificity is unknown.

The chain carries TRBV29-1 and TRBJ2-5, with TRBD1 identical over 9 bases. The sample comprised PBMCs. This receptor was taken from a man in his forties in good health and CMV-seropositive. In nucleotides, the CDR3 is TGCAGCGCTGGACAGGGGTCGGAGACCCAGTACTTC. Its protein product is CSAGQGSETQYF.